The 2 T cell receptor beta chains below come from one sample, sequenced in a study of shared clonotypes between healthy human individuals. Terminally differentiated effector memory CD45RA+ cells were excluded from the naive CD8 cells, which were CD45RO-negative and positively selected for CCR7. This table comes from immunoSEQ multiplex PCR, and its TCRdb copy is limited to in-frame clones, with some not included. This table holds some 2,000,000 clones, about 95% found once. The sample taken for sequencing was naive CD8+ T cells sorted from blood. These receptors were taken from a man between 18 and 29 years old in good health.

Remarks on this clone: Other DNA sequences in the sample encode the same CDR3. The rearrangement uses TRBV28 and TRBJ2-5; TRBD2 is a possible D gene (6 bases). The ends were cut back, 2 bases at V and 5 bases at J, with 9 bases in the middle. CDR1 and CDR2 from the germline V gene are MDHEN and SYDVKM. This CDR3 is 13 amino acids long. DNA of the CDR3: TGTGCCAGCAGTTTACAGGGAGGCGAGACCCAGTACTTC. Translating gives CASSLQGGETQYF.

The chain links TRBV9 to TRBJ1-1, with D maybe TRBD1 (5 bases). CDR3 length: 15 residues. V lost 3 bases to trimming and J lost 0 bases, with 12 bases between them. CDR1 is SGDLS, CDR2 YYNGEE, per germline. The CDR3, as DNA: TGTGCCAGCAGCGCAACAGGAGTAATGAACACTGAAGCTTTCTTT. Translation gives CASSATGVMNTEAFF.